The clone carrying this T cell receptor beta chain was found once. V lost 11 bases and J lost 5, with 25 bases in between. The CDR3 covers 16 residues. Germline V lookup: CDR1 SNHLY, CDR2 FYNNEI. This sample is drawn from a study of OX40 agonist ivuxolimab in advanced cancers. The assay was immunoSEQ multiplex PCR, and TCRdb's table has in-frame clones only and misses some. The sample records tens of thousands of clones, around 94% being singletons. The chain recombines TRBV2 with TRBJ1-5; maybe TRBD1 (6 bases). Sequenced material: CD4+ or CD8+ T cells sorted from blood, taken in a trial of the OX40 agonist ivuxolimab. The receptor was isolated from an adult with an advanced solid tumor such as melanoma, head and neck, liver or kidney cancer. CDR3 residues: CAWWGGDTGEYQPQHF. The CDR3 DNA follows: TGTGCCTGGTGGGGCGGGGACACCGGGGAGTATCAGCCCCAGCATTTT.